A single sample gave rise to the 27 T cell receptor beta chains below, sequenced in a study of blood T cell repertoires in COVID-19. TCRdb's copy holds only in-frame clones and misses some; the assay was immunoSEQ multiplex PCR. This table has roughly 100,000 clones, around 85% appearing once. The specimen was peripheral blood. These receptors all stem from a man between 65 and 79 years old with active or convalescent COVID-19.

The J gene is TRBJ2-7, the V gene TRBV27; TRBD2 matches 7 bases. CDR1 MNHEY and CDR2 SMNVEV come from the germline V gene (reference sequence). Trimming took 1 base from V and 4 from J; bases not matched to a gene: 7. The CDR3 covers 15 residues. The CDR3: CASSLYGGRGYEQYF. Written as DNA, the CDR3 is TGTGCCAGCAGTTTATACGGCGGGAGAGGATACGAGCAGTACTTC.

The gene calls are TRBV9 and TRBJ2-5; tentative D call: TRBD2 (6 bases). Germline V gives CDR1 SGDLS, CDR2 YYNGEE. CDR3 length equals 18 residues. V lost 0 bases, J lost 1 base, and 19 bases lay in between. The CDR3 region has the DNA TGTGCCAGCAGCGTAGGACGTAGTGGAGGGCTAGGCCAAGAGACCCAGTACTTC. Protein sequence: CASSVGRSGGLGQETQYF.

J is TRBJ1-2 and V is TRBV3-1 (or the pseudogene TRBV3-2); D uncertain. Germline CDR1 reads LGHDT; CDR2 reads YNNKEL (reference sequence). Trimming removed 4 bases at V and 8 bases at J, with 17 bases between. The length of the CDR3 is 14 residues. CDR3 coding DNA: TGTGCCAGCAGCCTCCCGTCGGGAGCGAGCGGCTACACCTTC. Protein: CASSLPSGASGYTF.

The rearrangement links TRBV2 to TRBJ1-6, with D possibly TRBD1 on 5 matching bases. Trimming pared 6 bases from V and 2 bases from J, leaving 14 bases between. The CDR3 spans 16 residues. Per the germline V gene, CDR1 is SNHLY and CDR2 is FYNNEI. CDR3 loop: CASSQTVLPYNSPLHF. CDR3 sequence (DNA): TGTGCCAGCAGCCAGACAGTACTCCCCTATAATTCACCCCTCCACTTT.

CDR3 protein: CAIRADRGNTEAFF. CDR3 in DNA: TGTGCCATCAGGGCGGACAGGGGAAACACTGAAGCTTTCTTT. The chain recombines TRBV10-3 with TRBJ1-1, with TRBD1 identical over 9 bases. This CDR3 region has 14 residues. In germline, CDR1 is ENHRY, CDR2 SYGVKD. V was pared by 6 bases and J by 2 bases, with 4 bases of the junction left unmatched.

The chain recombines TRBV5-1 with TRBJ2-2; TRBD1 agrees at 7 bases. This CDR3 contains 17 residues. The V gene's germline CDR1 is SGHRS and CDR2 YFSETQ. After removal of 0 bases from V and 1 base from J, the junction contained 6 bases not matched to a gene. As DNA, the CDR3 is TGCGCCAGCAGCTTGGTTACAGGGGCGAGGAACACCGGGGAGCTGTTTTTT. This encodes CASSLVTGARNTGELFF.

The genes are TRBV6-6 and TRBJ1-2; 7 nucleotides agree with TRBD1. Germline CDR1 and CDR2: MNHNY and SVGAGI (reference sequence). This CDR3 region has 15 residues. The ends lost 6 bases at V and 6 bases at J; junction bases unmatched: 13. Here the CDR3 reads CASRNSGGESHGYTF. The CDR3 DNA is TGTGCCAGCAGAAACTCAGGGGGTGAGAGTCATGGCTACACCTTC.

The chain uses TRBV19 and TRBJ1-3; the match to TRBD1 covers 8 bases. This CDR3 is 18 amino acids long. V shed 1 base, J shed 2 bases, and the junction held 10 bases outside the gene matches. The germline CDR1 and CDR2 sequences are LNHDA and SQIVND (reference sequence). CDR3 nucleotide sequence: TGTGCCAGTAGTATAGCATCTAGCGACAGGGGCGCTGGAAACACCATATATTTT. Amino acid sequence: CASSIASSDRGAGNTIYF. The full variable domain, rest sourced from reference TRBV19 and TRBJ1-3, is DGGITQSPKYLFRKEGQNVTLSCEQNLNHDAMYWYRQDPGQGLRLIYYSQIVNDFQKGDIAEGYSVSREKKESFPLTVTSAQKNPTAFYLCASSIASSDRGAGNTIYFGEGSWLTVV.

The DNA for the CDR3 is TGTGCCAGCAGCGGGGCATTCTATGGCTACACCTTC. Translated: CASSGAFYGYTF. The gene calls are TRBV9 and TRBJ1-2; D ambiguous. Germline values: CDR1 SGDLS, CDR2 YYNGEE. Trimming cost V 3 bases and J 4 bases, with 7 bases left between them. The CDR3 extends over 12 amino acids.

This chain connects TRBV5-1 to TRBJ2-2; D gene uncertain. From germline, CDR1 is SGHRS and CDR2 YFSETQ. This CDR3 has 14 amino acids. Trimming removed 4 bases from V and 6 bases from J, with 13 bases in between. The CDR3 DNA sequence: TGCGCCAGCAGCCTGGGTGCGGTGGCCGGGGAGCTGTTTTTT. Translation gives CASSLGAVAGELFF.

The J gene is TRBJ2-3, the V gene TRBV5-1; possible D gene TRBD2, 7 bases. Germline V lookup: CDR1 SGHRS, CDR2 YFSETQ. CDR3 length: 16 amino acids. V lost 4 bases and J lost 3, with 18 bases in between. The CDR3 nucleotides read TGCGCCAGCAGCCCTCCCTGGAAGGGGGGGACAGATACGCAGTATTTT. Translating gives CASSPPWKGGTDTQYF.

This clone appeared a single time. The CDR3 reads CASCRQMNTEAFF. The CDR3 region has the DNA TGTGCCAGTTGCCGACAAATGAACACTGAAGCTTTCTTT. The J gene is TRBJ1-1, the V gene TRBV19, with no clear D. CDR3 size: 13 residues. Germline CDR1 reads LNHDA; CDR2 reads SQIVND (reference sequence). V dropped 8 bases and J dropped 0 bases, with 10 bases sitting between them.

This clone showed up just once. This sequence joins TRBV9 and TRBJ2-1, with 10 bases lining up with TRBD2. Unmatched junction bases numbered 9, after V lost 5 bases and J lost 10 bases. CDR3 length: 14 amino acids. CDR1 and CDR2 (germline): SGDLS, YYNGEE. The CDR3 nucleotides read TGTGCCAGCAGTCCCAGCCCACTAGCGGGAGAGCAGTTCTTC. Protein: CASSPSPLAGEQFF. Full variable domain (rest looked up from reference TRBV9 and TRBJ2-1): DSGVTQTPKHLITATGQRVTLRCSPRSGDLSVYWYQQSLDQGLQFLIQYYNGEERAKGNILERFSAQQFPDLHSELNLSSLELGDSALYFCASSPSPLAGEQFFGPGTRLTVL.

As DNA, the CDR3 is TGTGCCAGTGGGGCCGGGACACTCGCTCAGCCCCAGCATTTT. It yields the protein CASGAGTLAQPQHF. This rearrangement joins TRBV28 to TRBJ1-5, with a weak D call TRBD1 (6 bases). CDR1 is MDHEN and CDR2 is SYDVKM in the germline V gene. Trimming pared 9 bases from V and 6 bases from J, leaving 18 bases between. The length of the CDR3 is 14 residues. Variable domain in full (rest from reference TRBV28 and TRBJ1-5): DVKVTQSSRYLVKRTGEKVFLECVQDMDHENMFWYRQDPGLGLRLIYFSYDVKMKEKGDIPEGYSVSREKKERFSLILESASTNQTSMYLCASGAGTLAQPQHFGDGTRLSIL.

This chain joins TRBV27 and TRBJ2-7; TRBD1 matches at 10 bases. CDR3 length: 15 amino acids. CDR1 MNHEY and CDR2 SMNVEV come from the germline V gene (reference sequence). After removal of 3 bases from V and 3 bases from J, the junction contained 5 bases not matched to a gene. In DNA form, the CDR3 reads TGTGCCAGCAGTTTGGGGACAGGGGAGCTCTACGAGCAGTACTTC. Protein sequence: CASSLGTGELYEQYF.

This chain connects TRBV5-1 to TRBJ2-3; D is possibly TRBD2 (5 bases). Trimming cost V 2 bases and J 9 bases, with 10 bases left between them. CDR1 is SGHRS and CDR2 is YFSETQ in the germline V gene. This CDR3 contains 12 residues. The CDR3 DNA is TGCGCCAGCAGCTTCTCGGAGGACACGCAGTATTTT. It specifies CASSFSEDTQYF.

J is TRBJ2-5 and V is TRBV27; D is unclear. This CDR3 spans 14 amino acids. Per the germline V gene, CDR1 is MNHEY and CDR2 is SMNVEV (reference sequence). V dropped 3 bases and J dropped 2 bases, with 10 bases sitting between them. The CDR3 DNA reads as TGTGCCAGCAGTTTGGGCAGCCATCAAGAGACCCAGTACTTC. Its translation: CASSLGSHQETQYF.

This clone was counted a few times. The chain couples TRBV5-8 to TRBJ2-1, with 12 bases lining up with TRBD2. J gave up 2 bases and V 0 bases, and 3 bases lay outside the gene matches. The CDR3 has 17 amino acids. Germline CDR1 reads SGHTS; CDR2 reads YDEGEE. The CDR3 protein is CASSLARTSGTYNEQFF. In nucleotides, the CDR3 is TGTGCCAGCAGCTTGGCCCGGACTAGCGGGACCTACAATGAGCAGTTCTTC. The full variable domain, rest sourced from reference TRBV5-8 and TRBJ2-1, is EAGVTQSPTHLIKTRGQQATLRCSPISGHTSVYWYQQALGLGLQFLLWYDEGEERNRGNFPPRFSGRQFPNYSSELNVNALELEDSALYLCASSLARTSGTYNEQFFGPGTRLTVL.

The gene calls are TRBV3-1 (or the pseudogene TRBV3-2) and TRBJ2-2; 10 nucleotides match TRBD1. The CDR3 spans 16 residues. Losses at the gene ends were 5 bases for V and 0 bases for J; bases not matched to a gene: 3. CDR1 and CDR2 from the germline V gene are LGHDT and YNNKEL (reference sequence). Written as DNA, the CDR3 is TGTGCCAGCAGCTCGGGGACAGGGGCGAACACCGGGGAGCTGTTTTTT. It specifies CASSSGTGANTGELFF.

The chain joins TRBV7-3 to TRBJ2-6; TRBD1 might be the D (5 bases). This CDR3 region has 15 residues. The V end was cut by 6 bases, the J end by 2 bases, with 11 bases between. CDR1 is SGHTA, CDR2 FQGTGA, per germline. The CDR3 is CASRNQGAGANVLTF. The CDR3 DNA follows: TGTGCCAGCAGAAACCAGGGTGCTGGGGCCAACGTCCTGACTTTC.

CDR3 DNA: TGCGCCAGCAGCGCGGTCTTGAACACCGGGGAGCTGTTTTTT. It translates to CASSAVLNTGELFF. The J gene is TRBJ2-2, the V gene TRBV5-1; D remains unclear. V was shortened by 4 bases and J by 1 base, with 8 bases between the two germline ends. Germline loops: CDR1 SGHRS, CDR2 YFSETQ. The CDR3 consists of 14 residues. The whole variable domain, remainder taken from reference TRBV5-1 and TRBJ2-2, is KAGVTQTPRYLIKTRGQQVTLSCSPISGHRSVSWYQQTPGQGLQFLFEYFSETQRNKGNFPGRFSGRQFSNSRSEMNVSTLELGDSALYLCASSAVLNTGELFFGEGSRLTVL.

The chain has TRBV5-6 and TRBJ2-3; a possible D gene is TRBD2 (6 bases). Germline V gene lookup returns CDR1 SGHDT and CDR2 YYEEEE. The CDR3 consists of 15 residues. V gave up 4 bases and J gave up 6 bases, with 18 bases separating them. The CDR3 reads CASSLGTSFGDTQYF. In nucleotides, the CDR3 is TGTGCCAGCAGCCTAGGGACTTCCTTCGGGGATACGCAGTATTTT.

This chain uses TRBV7-9 with TRBJ2-7; TRBD1 matches 7 bases. The CDR3 length is 13 residues. Germline V gene data show CDR1 as SEHNR and CDR2 as FQNEAQ (reference sequence). V was clipped by 7 bases and J by 2 bases; unmatched bases: 5. The CDR3 nucleotides read TGTGCCAGCACCCGACAGGGACCCTACGAGCAGTACTTC. Residues: CASTRQGPYEQYF. Filled out from reference TRBV7-9 and TRBJ2-7, the complete variable domain reads DTGVSQNPRHKITKRGQNVTFRCDPISEHNRLYWYRQTLGQGPEFLTYFQNEAQLEKSRLLSDRFSAERPKGSFSTLEIQRTEQGDSAMYLCASTRQGPYEQYFGPGTRLTVT.

The rearrangement links TRBV6-5 to TRBJ2-5; 9 bases align to TRBD2. V trimming: 7 bases; J trimming: 5 bases; junction bases outside the gene matches: 5. CDR1 is MNHEY, CDR2 SVGAGI, per germline. The CDR3 extends over 13 amino acids. Here the CDR3 reads CASTIGLAETQYF. The CDR3 bases are TGTGCCAGCACCATCGGACTAGCGGAGACCCAGTACTTC.

The rearrangement uses TRBV19 and TRBJ2-3; D is possibly TRBD1 (5 bases). The CDR3 is 16 amino acids. From germline, CDR1 is LNHDA and CDR2 SQIVND (reference sequence). Trimming took off 3 bases at V and 2 bases at J, with 15 bases between the two ends. The CDR3 DNA reads as TGTGCCAGTAGTATCACCCTCAGGGCACCCACAGATACGCAGTATTTT. The encoded protein is CASSITLRAPTDTQYF. The whole variable domain, remainder taken from reference TRBV19 and TRBJ2-3, is DGGITQSPKYLFRKEGQNVTLSCEQNLNHDAMYWYRQDPGQGLRLIYYSQIVNDFQKGDIAEGYSVSREKKESFPLTVTSAQKNPTAFYLCASSITLRAPTDTQYFGPGTRLTVL.

The gene calls are TRBV18 and TRBJ1-2, with a tentative D call TRBD1 (6 bases). The V end lost 1 base, the J end lost 3 bases, and 12 bases lay between the germline ends. This CDR3 has 15 residues. CDR1 and CDR2 from the germline V gene are KGHSH and LQKENI. CDR3 in amino acids: CASSPRQGLDYGYTF. CDR3 sequence (DNA): TGTGCCAGCTCACCACGGCAGGGGCTGGACTATGGCTACACCTTC. Filled out from reference TRBV18 and TRBJ1-2, the complete variable domain reads NAGVMQNPRHLVRRRGQEARLRCSPMKGHSHVYWYRQLPEEGLKFMVYLQKENIIDESGMPKERFSAEFPKEGPSILRIQQVVRGDSAAYFCASSPRQGLDYGYTFGSGTRLTVV.

The chain carries TRBV2 and TRBJ1-5; the D gene is possibly TRBD1 (5 bases). The V and J ends lost 6 bases and 2 bases respectively, with 14 bases between them. CDR1 and CDR2 (germline): SNHLY, FYNNEI. CDR3 length: 15 amino acids. This CDR3 is CASRAGQGGNQPQHF. CDR3 nucleotide sequence: TGTGCCAGCAGGGCGGGGCAGGGCGGCAATCAGCCCCAGCATTTT.